This TCR beta chain came from a study of blood T cell repertoires in COVID-19. On the study more broadly: There were acute and convalescent COVID-19 samples, and they came from the United States, Italy and Spain. From T cells, B-cell-depleted T cells, or PBMCs came the material, which was cDNA or gDNA.

In the authors' methods: The assay estimated nucleated cells by amplifying reference gene primers. Libraries were prepared by immunoSEQ multiplex PCR; TCRdb keeps only in-frame clonotypes and omits some of them. The DNA gave D and trimming, while V, J and clone size come from that table. Here the sample spans tens of thousands of clones, approximately 80% being singletons. CDR3 length: 15 residues. Germline V lookup: CDR1 SGHVS, CDR2 FQNEAQ. After removal of 10 bases from V and 3 bases from J, the junction contained 8 bases not matched to a gene. Sequenced input: peripheral blood. The V and J genes are TRBV7-8 and TRBJ2-3; the match to TRBD2 covers 12 bases. The receptor was isolated from a man aged 80 or over with active or convalescent COVID-19. The DNA of the CDR3 is TGTGCCACCCTGGGACTAGCGGGTTTGACAGATACGCAGTATTTT. Translated, it gives CATLGLAGLTDTQYF. The complete variable domain, with remaining parts taken from reference TRBV7-8 and TRBJ2-3, reads GAGVSQSPRYKVAKRGQDVALRCDPISGHVSLFWYQQALGQGPEFLTYFQNEAQLDKSGLPSDRFFAERPEGSVSTLKIQRTQQEDSAVYLCATLGLAGLTDTQYFGPGTRLTVL.